Below are 27 T cell receptor beta chains sequenced from a single sample in a study of immune characteristics of hereditary and idiopathic chronic pancreatitis. Measured with immunoSEQ multiplex PCR; TCRdb has only the in-frame clones, and not every one. Here the sample spans about 14,000 clones, less than 75% being singletons. Chronic pancreatitis tissue was collected during total pancreatectomy with islet autotransplantation. The source material was pancreas tissue with hereditary chronic pancreatitis. These receptors all stem from a human donor with chronic pancreatitis.

This clone was recorded a few times. The genes are TRBV27 and TRBJ1-4; D gene uncertain. Trimming pared 2 bases from V and 6 bases from J, leaving 16 bases between. The CDR3 extends over 16 amino acids. Germline values: CDR1 MNHEY, CDR2 SMNVEV (reference sequence). CDR3 sequence reads: CASSLTGRRMDEKLFF. The CDR3, as DNA: TGTGCCAGCAGTTTAACCGGGCGCCGGATGGATGAAAAACTGTTTTTT.

This clone was observed once. This chain joins TRBV4-1 and TRBJ2-3; 7 bases match TRBD2. The V segment lost 0 bases and the J segment 0 bases; nucleotides outside the gene matches: 3. Germline-derived CDR1 and CDR2 are MGHRA and YSYEKL. The CDR3 loop spans 16 amino acids. The CDR3 bases are TGCGCCAGCAGCCAAGAGCTAGCGGCCAGCACAGATACGCAGTATTTT. It codes for CASSQELAASTDTQYF.

The DNA of the CDR3 is TGTGCCACCAGCGCAAAAACTAGCGGGAGGGCCGGCACAGATACGCAGTATTTT. Translated: CATSAKTSGRAGTDTQYF. The V call is TRBV24-1, the J call TRBJ2-3; 13 nucleotides match TRBD2. J gave up 1 base and V 7 bases, and 10 bases lay outside the gene matches. CDR3 size: 18 residues. CDR1 is KGHDR and CDR2 is SFDVKD in the germline V gene.

This clone is labeled as large (0.1 to 1%). The rearrangement uses TRBV25-1 and TRBJ2-5, with a weak D call TRBD1 (5 bases). The CDR3 sequence is 14 residues long. Trimming took off 2 bases at V and 0 bases at J, with 7 bases between the two ends. Germline V gene data show CDR1 as MGHDK and CDR2 as SYGVNS. CDR3 loop: CASSERGHQETQYF. In DNA, the CDR3 is TGTGCCAGCAGTGAAAGGGGCCACCAAGAGACCCAGTACTTC.

The rearrangement joins TRBV7-2 to TRBJ1-3, with TRBD1 as a possible D gene (6 bases). Germline assignment: CDR1 SGHTA and CDR2 FQGNSA. Trimming shortened V by 1 base and J by 4 bases, and 11 bases separated the two germline ends. The CDR3 consists of 15 residues. CDR3 residues: CASSLGPGDGNTIYF. CDR3 DNA sequence: TGTGCCAGCAGCTTAGGTCCAGGGGACGGAAACACCATATATTTT.

The V call is TRBV2, the J call TRBJ2-1; no reliable D call. Between the trimmed V and J ends, which lost 0 bases and 9 bases, there was a span of 6 bases. This CDR3 region has 12 residues. Germline V gives CDR1 SNHLY, CDR2 FYNNEI. The CDR3 is CASSEAISEQFF. As DNA, the CDR3 is TGTGCCAGCAGTGAAGCGATCAGTGAGCAGTTCTTC.

The CDR3 DNA follows: TGTGCCACCAGTGACGCGAAACAGGGTAACGGGGAGCTGTTTTTT. Translation gives CATSDAKQGNGELFF. The chain is built from TRBV24-1 and TRBJ2-2; a weak D match, TRBD1 (6 bases). V shed 4 bases and J shed 7 bases, with 15 bases lying between them. Germline CDR1 and CDR2: KGHDR and SFDVKD. This CDR3 region has 15 residues.

Concerning this clone: The junction shows a germline mismatch at one end, possibly a read error. The chain couples TRBV6-1 to TRBJ1-2, with 8 bases that match TRBD1. The germline V gene encodes CDR1 MNHNS and CDR2 SASEGT. The CDR3 has 14 residues. The CDR3 sequence is CAGSERQGLDGYTF. The CDR3 coding sequence is TGTGCCGGCAGTGAAAGACAGGGGCTCGATGGCTACACCTTC.

V gene TRBV20-1 combines with J gene TRBJ2-7; no firm D call. This CDR3 has 10 amino acids. Trimming left V 7 bases short and J 6 bases short, with 10 bases between. Germline V gene sequence: CDR1 DFQATT, CDR2 SNEGSKA (reference sequence). CDR3 residues: CSEKGSEQYF. DNA for the CDR3: TGCAGTGAAAAGGGCTCCGAGCAGTACTTC.

This chain uses TRBV5-6 with TRBJ2-1; TRBD2 aligns across 7 bases. The CDR3 is made up of 14 amino acids. After removal of 2 bases from V and 3 bases from J, the junction contained 2 bases not matched to a gene. From germline, CDR1 is SGHDT and CDR2 YYEEEE. This chain's CDR3 is CASSFSGLYNEQFF. The CDR3 coding sequence is TGTGCCAGCAGCTTTAGCGGGCTCTACAATGAGCAGTTCTTC.

The chain employs TRBV2 and TRBJ1-1; 7 bases line up with TRBD1. The CDR3 sequence is 18 residues long. The germline V gene has CDR1 SNHLY and CDR2 FYNNEI. Germline trimming cut 1 base from V and 0 bases from J; bases unmatched to any gene: 11. The CDR3 region is CASSEGYGWDSLNTEAFF. In DNA, the CDR3 is TGTGCCAGCAGTGAAGGTTATGGCTGGGACAGCCTGAACACTGAAGCTTTCTTT.

This clone turned up a few times. The V gene is TRBV6-6, the J gene TRBJ1-4; D remains ambiguous. V was clipped by 5 bases and J by 0 bases, with 16 bases between them. This CDR3 has 17 amino acids. Germline V gene data show CDR1 as MNHNY and CDR2 as SVGAGI (reference sequence). The CDR3 protein is CASSLQPFLPTNEKLFF. CDR3 DNA: TGTGCCAGCAGTCTACAGCCCTTTCTTCCAACTAATGAAAAACTGTTTTTT.

This clone was counted between two and nine times. This rearrangement joins TRBV12-3 or TRBV12-4 to TRBJ1-4; D gene unclear. Trimming removed 3 bases from V and 3 bases from J, with 5 bases in between. The CDR3 runs to 13 residues. CDR3 amino acids: CASSFSANEKLFF. The CDR3 nucleotides are TGTGCCAGCAGTTTTTCCGCTAATGAAAAACTGTTTTTT.

The rearrangement joins TRBV29-1 to TRBJ1-5; a weak D match, TRBD1 (5 bases). Germline CDR1 SQVTM, CDR2 ANQGSEA. Trimming pared 6 bases from V and 6 bases from J, leaving 15 bases between. The CDR3 contains 13 residues. This CDR3 reads CSVGGDGAQPQHF. The CDR3 coding sequence is TGCAGCGTGGGGGGGGACGGGGCTCAGCCCCAGCATTTT.

The CDR3 nucleotides are TGTGCCAGCAGTTACCCCGACAGATACACCGGGGAGCTGTTTTTT. Translating it yields CASSYPDRYTGELFF. The V gene is TRBV6-5, the J gene TRBJ2-2; a possible D gene is TRBD1 (5 bases). Germline V gives CDR1 MNHEY, CDR2 SVGAGI. The V end was cut by 2 bases, the J end by 3 bases, with 10 bases between. The CDR3 runs 15 residues.

The chain uses TRBV24-1 and TRBJ2-2; 14 bases are shared with TRBD2. The V gene end was trimmed by 4 bases and the J gene end by 6 bases; junction bases not matched to a gene: 9. Germline V CDR1 and CDR2: KGHDR, SFDVKD. The CDR3 sequence is 18 residues long. CDR3 loop: CATSEGLAGERKAGELFF. CDR3 bases: TGTGCCACCAGTGAGGGACTAGCGGGAGAGAGGAAGGCCGGGGAGCTGTTTTTT.

V and J are TRBV30 and TRBJ2-7, with 8 bases matching TRBD1. This CDR3 is built from 14 residues. Per the germline V gene, CDR1 is GTSNPN and CDR2 is SVGIG (reference sequence). J was trimmed by 6 bases and V by 7 bases; bases with no gene match: 14. CDR3 in amino acids: CASRASGGLPEQYF. In DNA, the CDR3 is TGTGCCTCCCGGGCGTCAGGGGGCCTCCCCGAGCAGTACTTC.

CDR3 sequence reads: CSDVDVGPGNEKLFF. The CDR3 DNA reads as TGCAGCGATGTAGATGTCGGTCCGGGTAATGAAAAACTGTTTTTT. The chain has TRBV29-1 and TRBJ1-4; D ambiguous. V was pared by 7 bases and J by 4 bases, with 19 bases between. Germline CDR1 reads SQVTM; CDR2 reads ANQGSEA. This CDR3 comprises 15 residues.

The chain links TRBV6-5 to TRBJ2-7; possible D gene TRBD2, 5 bases. Trimming removed 6 bases from V and 5 bases from J, with 17 bases in between. From germline, CDR1 is MNHEY and CDR2 SVGAGI. This CDR3 spans 14 amino acids. The CDR3 region has the DNA TGTGCCAGCAGCCGGGATGCAATAATCCACGAGCAGTACTTC. Its translation: CASSRDAIIHEQYF.

The chain links TRBV5-1 to TRBJ2-7; D perhaps matches TRBD1 (6 bases). The CDR3 contains 13 residues. Germline CDR1 is SGHRS and CDR2 is YFSETQ. The germline V and J ends were trimmed by 4 bases and 3 bases, with 11 bases remaining between them. CDR3 nucleotide sequence: TGCGCCAGCAGCACGGACAGTTTCTACGAGCAGTACTTC. Translating it yields CASSTDSFYEQYF.

The chain combines TRBV7-9 with TRBJ1-5; tentative D call: TRBD1 (6 bases). V lost 2 bases, J lost 4 bases, and 15 bases lay in between. Germline V lookup: CDR1 SEHNR, CDR2 FQNEAQ (reference sequence). This CDR3 region has 16 residues. The CDR3 region is CASSLYSPGANQPQHF. In DNA, the CDR3 is TGTGCCAGCAGCTTATATTCCCCGGGGGCGAATCAGCCCCAGCATTTT.

The V gene is TRBV28, the J gene TRBJ1-5, with 11 bases fitting TRBD1. This CDR3 region has 14 residues. The trim removed 4 bases at V and 7 bases at J, leaving 3 bases unmatched. The germline V gene has CDR1 MDHEN and CDR2 SYDVKM. The CDR3 sequence: CASSSGQGVQPQHF. The CDR3 coding sequence is TGTGCCAGCAGTTCGGGACAGGGGGTACAGCCCCAGCATTTT.

This chain joins TRBV5-1 and TRBJ2-4; D possibly corresponds to TRBD1 (6 bases). Germline-derived CDR1 and CDR2 are SGHRS and YFSETQ. The CDR3 spans 16 residues. V was shortened by 4 bases and J by 0 bases, with 14 bases between the two germline ends. For the CDR3, the DNA is TGCGCCAGCAGCGACCGGGCAGGGGAAGCCAAAAACATTCAGTACTTC. Amino acids: CASSDRAGEAKNIQYF.

The rearrangement links TRBV9 to TRBJ1-1; D gene ambiguous. This CDR3 region has 12 residues. V lost 0 bases, J lost 6 bases, and 6 bases lay in between. The germline V gene encodes CDR1 SGDLS and CDR2 YYNGEE. CDR3 in DNA: TGTGCCAGCAGCGTAGGTGACGCTGAAGCTTTCTTT. It encodes CASSVGDAEAFF.

The chain couples TRBV3-1 (or the pseudogene TRBV3-2) to TRBJ1-2; no definite D call. Trimming pared 0 bases from V and 3 bases from J, leaving 8 bases between. CDR1 and CDR2 from the germline V gene are LGHDT and YNNKEL (reference sequence). The CDR3 is 14 amino acids. The CDR3 bases are TGTGCCAGCAGCCAAGATGACGGATACTATGGCTACACCTTC. Amino acid sequence: CASSQDDGYYGYTF.

This chain uses TRBV7-2 with TRBJ2-5, with 9 bases that match TRBD2. Germline lookup yields CDR1 SGHTA and CDR2 FQGNSA. CDR3 size: 17 residues. V lost 0 bases, J lost 6 bases, and 11 bases stayed unmatched. The CDR3, as DNA: TGTGCCAGCAGCTTAGCCCACCAGATTAGCGGGAGTCAGACCCAGTACTTC. Protein sequence: CASSLAHQISGSQTQYF.

The chain couples TRBV2 to TRBJ1-5; 9 nucleotides match TRBD1. This CDR3 comprises 13 residues. With 7 bases clipped from V and 5 bases from J, the junction kept 3 bases outside the gene matches. Germline V gives CDR1 SNHLY, CDR2 FYNNEI. CDR3 sequence reads: CASTRDRDQPQHF. CDR3 DNA sequence: TGTGCCAGCACTCGGGACAGGGATCAGCCCCAGCATTTT.